The 20 T cell receptor beta chains listed next were all sequenced from one sample in a study of T cell clonality in common variable immunodeficiency. Libraries were prepared by immunoSEQ multiplex PCR; TCRdb keeps only in-frame clonotypes and omits some of them. Singletons are absent from the sample, which has around 55,000 clones. Sequences were obtained from peripheral blood mononuclear cells. The receptors shown here come from a person between 18 and 75 years old in good health.

This clone has ten or more counts. The CDR3 end lies 3 residues beyond the end of the read and is filled in from the germline J gene. The chain is built from TRBV6-2 or TRBV6-3 and TRBJ1-5, with a possible D match to TRBD1 (6 bases). The CDR3 consists of 14 residues. The V gene's germline CDR1 is MNHEY and CDR2 SVGEGT. Trimming shortened V by 5 bases and J by 5 bases, and 13 bases separated the two germline ends. The sequenced CDR3 bases are TGTGCCAGCAGTCGAGGGACATACGATCAGCCC. It encodes CASSRGTYDQP. The full CDR3 reads CASSRGTYDQPQHF.

This clone was detected ten times or more. The read terminates 3 residues before the CDR3 end, so the remaining end is supplied by the germline J gene. This chain links TRBV6-4 with TRBJ2-1; TRBD2 is a possible D gene (5 bases). The V end lost 0 bases, the J end lost 3 bases, and 9 bases lay between the germline ends. This CDR3 is built from 15 residues. Per germline, CDR1 MRHNA and CDR2 SNTAGT. The CDR3 bases that were read are TGTGCCAGCAGTGACTCGGCAGCGGACTACAATGAG. It codes for CASSDSAADYNE. The whole CDR3 sequence is CASSDSAADYNEQFF.

This clone was detected ten times or more. The read ends 3 residues early relative to the CDR3; the germline J gene fills the gap. The chain joins TRBV20-1 to TRBJ2-3; D ambiguous. V lost 4 bases and J lost 4, with 12 bases in between. This CDR3 has 13 residues. CDR1 and CDR2 (germline): DFQATT, SNEGSKA (reference sequence). The CDR3 is CSATRLGSDTQYF. The CDR3 DNA, read in part, is TGCAGTGCTACCCGTCTCGGGTCAGATACG.

This clone turned up a few times. The DNA ends 3 residues before the CDR3 does, and the rest of the CDR3 is filled in from the germline J gene. The V call is TRBV19, the J call TRBJ2-3; TRBD1 aligns across 8 bases. The CDR3 totals 16 residues. Germline V gene data show CDR1 as LNHDA and CDR2 as SQIVND (reference sequence). This chain's CDR3 is CASSNSQGAMVQPQYF. Incomplete CDR3 DNA: TGTGCCAGTAGTAACTCCCAGGGGGCGATGGTTCAGCCG.

This clone was observed at least ten times. The CDR3 end lies 3 residues beyond the end of the read and is filled in from the germline J gene. The chain recombines TRBV7-2 with TRBJ2-3, with TRBD2 matching 10 bases. There are 15 residues in the CDR3. Germline V lookup: CDR1 SGHTA, CDR2 FQGNSA. V lost 5 bases and J lost 5; bases outside the gene matches: 7. The CDR3 bases that were read are TGTGCCAGCAGCCAAACCGGGACTAGCGTAGATACG. Its protein product is CASSQTGTSVDT. The full-length CDR3 reads as CASSQTGTSVDTQYF.

Ten or more counts support this clone. The observed sequence ends 3 residues before the CDR3 terminus, with the missing tail filled in from the germline J gene. The chain employs TRBV30 and TRBJ2-3; 7 bases are shared with TRBD2. Germline CDR1 GTSNPN, CDR2 SVGIG (reference sequence). The CDR3 totals 16 residues. V dropped 1 base and J dropped 0; count of bases not matched to a gene: 7. CDR3 bases read: TGTGCCTGGAGTGGACCACTAGCGTCTAGCACAGATACG. As protein: CAWSGPLASSTDT. The full CDR3 protein is CAWSGPLASSTDTQYF.

This clone was counted a few times. The CDR3 end is not reached by the read, which stops 3 residues before it; the germline J gene fills it in. The chain is built from TRBV20-1 and TRBJ1-2; the D is unclear. CDR1 and CDR2 from the germline V gene are DFQATT and SNEGSKA (reference sequence). This CDR3 is 13 amino acids long. The CDR3 spells CSARDPEPSGYTF. CDR3 bases read: TGCAGTGCTAGAGATCCCGAGCCTTCCGGC.

This clone was picked up many times. The DNA ends 3 residues before the CDR3 does, and the rest of the CDR3 is filled in from the germline J gene. The V gene is TRBV7-9, the J gene TRBJ2-5; D is unclear. The V gene's germline CDR1 is SEHNR and CDR2 FQNEAQ (reference sequence). V lost 6 bases and J lost 3, with 8 bases in between. This CDR3 comprises 12 residues. CDR3 loop: CASRTIEETQYF. The CDR3 DNA, read in part, is TGTGCCAGCAGAACTATTGAAGAGACC.

This clone was picked up many times. The CDR3 end lies 3 residues beyond the end of the read and is filled in from the germline J gene. V and J are TRBV5-1 and TRBJ2-1; maybe TRBD1 (7 bases). Trimming stripped 0 bases from V and 7 bases from J, with 14 bases between. The CDR3 has 15 residues. Germline V CDR1 and CDR2: SGHRS, YFSETQ. The CDR3: CASSLAQGGVNEQFF. The part of the CDR3 DNA that was read is TGCGCCAGCAGCTTGGCCCAGGGGGGTGTGAATGAG.

The table lists this clone with many counts. The sequenced CDR3 bases are TGTGCCAGCAGCTTAGGGCCAGCCGGGGAG. As protein: CASSLGPAGE. In full, the CDR3 reads CASSLGPAGELFF. The chain recombines TRBV11-3 with TRBJ2-2; D gene unclear. Sequencing ends 3 residues short of the CDR3 end; the germline J gene provides the rest. Germline V gene sequence: CDR1 SGHNT, CDR2 YENEEA. The CDR3 runs 13 residues. Trimming left V 1 base short and J 6 bases short, with 6 bases between.

This clone showed up many times. The part of the CDR3 DNA that was read is TGCGCCAGCAGCTCTGTTGACAGGTACAATGAG. Protein product: CASSSVDRYNE. From start to end, the CDR3 is CASSSVDRYNEQFF. This chain joins TRBV4-1 and TRBJ2-1; tentative D call: TRBD1 (6 bases). The CDR3 goes on 3 residues after the read ends, and that part is filled in from the germline J gene. Between the trimmed V and J ends, which lost 5 bases and 4 bases, there was a span of 12 bases. Per the germline V gene, CDR1 is MGHRA and CDR2 is YSYEKL. CDR3 length equals 14 residues.

In regard to this clone: The CDR3 is cut off 3 residues early in the read; its end comes from the germline J gene. This rearrangement joins TRBV11-2 to TRBJ1-1; tentatively, D is TRBD1 (6 bases). The V gene lost 1 base and the J gene lost 3 bases, with 12 bases spanning the gap. The CDR3 length is 15 residues. The germline V gene has CDR1 SGHAT and CDR2 FQNNGV. The CDR3 region is CASSLGGGRYTEAFF. Incomplete CDR3 DNA: TGTGCCAGCAGCTTAGGAGGGGGACGTTACACTGAA.

This clone was recorded many times. The read terminates 3 residues ahead of where the CDR3 ends, so the germline J gene completes it. The chain combines TRBV13 with TRBJ1-1, with 8 bases fitting TRBD1. Germline CDR1 is PRHDT and CDR2 is FYEKMQ (reference sequence). This CDR3 region has 17 residues. Unmatched junction bases numbered 12, after V lost 5 bases and J lost 1 base. The CDR3 spells CASSPNRGDSRNTEAFF. The CDR3 DNA, read in part, is TGTGCCAGCAGCCCAAACAGGGGGGACAGCAGGAACACTGAA.

About this clone itself: From the germline J gene comes the end of the CDR3, since the read stops 3 residues before it. This sequence joins TRBV2 and TRBJ2-5; D ambiguous. This CDR3 comprises 13 residues. Trimming left V 5 bases short and J 5 bases short, with 12 bases between. Germline V gives CDR1 SNHLY, CDR2 FYNNEI. The CDR3 sequence: CASSRSSTETQYF. CDR3 DNA, as far as it was read: TGTGCCAGCAGTCGTAGCTCGACCGAGACC.

In its sample, this clone was seen many times. Read data end 3 residues before the CDR3 end; the end is taken from the germline J gene. The chain carries TRBV3-1 (or the pseudogene TRBV3-2) and TRBJ1-5; 7 positions agree with TRBD1. CDR1 LGHDT and CDR2 YNNKEL come from the germline V gene (reference sequence). V lost 0 bases, J lost 0 bases, and 14 bases stayed unmatched. The CDR3 totals 20 residues. The CDR3 sequence is CASSQEAPGQIRDSNQPQHF. The part of the CDR3 DNA that was read is TGTGCCAGCAGCCAAGAAGCTCCGGGACAGATCCGAGATAGCAATCAGCCC.

In this sample, this clone turned up a few times. The read terminates 3 residues before the CDR3 end, so the remaining end is supplied by the germline J gene. The V call is TRBV2, the J call TRBJ1-2, with D possibly being TRBD1 (6 bases). This CDR3 is built from 11 residues. From germline, CDR1 is SNHLY and CDR2 FYNNEI. The part of the CDR3 DNA that was read is TGTGCCAACAGCCGGGACAACATC. Translating it yields CANSRDNI. The full CDR3 sequence reads CANSRDNIYTF.

This clone occurred many times. Read sequence stops 3 residues before the CDR3 end, and the germline J gene provides the missing end. The chain recombines TRBV10-3 with TRBJ2-1; D not certain. Germline lookup yields CDR1 ENHRY and CDR2 SYGVKD. The length of the CDR3 is 14 residues. Trimming cost V 4 bases and J 0 bases, with 7 bases left between them. The CDR3 bases that were read are TGTGCCATCAGTGTAGACTTCTCCTACAATGAG. The encoded protein is CAISVDFSYNE. The CDR3 reads in full as CAISVDFSYNEQFF.

This clone was found many times. The CDR3 extends 3 residues past the end of the read, so its final part is completed from the germline J gene. This chain connects TRBV2 to TRBJ1-2, with D tentatively TRBD1 (5 bases). There are 15 residues in the CDR3. Germline V CDR1 and CDR2: SNHLY, FYNNEI. V lost 6 bases and J 4 bases, leaving 18 bases between the germline ends. The CDR3 sequence is CASRTVRGIGYGYTF. The sequenced part of the CDR3 DNA is TGTGCCAGCAGGACGGTACGGGGGATAGGCTATGGC.

This clone was picked up many times. CDR3 sequence: CASSYLAGEVETQYF. CDR3 DNA, as far as it was read: TGTGCCAGCAGCTATTTAGCGGGAGAGGTTGAGACC. The chain uses TRBV7-2 and TRBJ2-5; 9 bases fit TRBD2. The CDR3 is cut off 3 residues early in the read; its end comes from the germline J gene. With 4 bases clipped from V and 5 bases from J, the junction kept 8 bases outside the gene matches. This CDR3 is built from 15 residues. Germline V gene data show CDR1 as SGHTA and CDR2 as FQGNSA.

Ten or more counts support this clone. The read terminates 3 residues before the CDR3 end, so the remaining end is supplied by the germline J gene. The chain employs TRBV9 and TRBJ2-3, with TRBD2 as a possible D gene (6 bases). V lost 0 bases to trimming and J lost 2 bases, with 13 bases between them. CDR3 length: 16 amino acids. In germline, CDR1 is SGDLS, CDR2 YYNGEE. The CDR3 DNA, read in part, is TGTGCCAGCAGCGTAGTTGGTAGCGGTACCACAGATACG. It encodes CASSVVGSGTTDT. The full-length CDR3 reads as CASSVVGSGTTDTQYF.